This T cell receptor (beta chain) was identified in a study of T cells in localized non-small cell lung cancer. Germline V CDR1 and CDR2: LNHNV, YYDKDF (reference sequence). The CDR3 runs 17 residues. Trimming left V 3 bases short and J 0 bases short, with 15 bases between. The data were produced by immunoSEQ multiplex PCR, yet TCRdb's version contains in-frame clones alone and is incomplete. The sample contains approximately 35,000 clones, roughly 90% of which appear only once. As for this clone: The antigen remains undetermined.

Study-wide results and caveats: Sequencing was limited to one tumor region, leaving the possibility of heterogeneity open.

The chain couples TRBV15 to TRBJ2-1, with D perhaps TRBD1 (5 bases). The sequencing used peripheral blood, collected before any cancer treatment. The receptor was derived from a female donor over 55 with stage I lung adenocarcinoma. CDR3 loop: CATSRERGPSSYNEQFF. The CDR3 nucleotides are TGTGCCACCAGCAGGGAAAGGGGCCCGAGCTCCTACAATGAGCAGTTCTTC.